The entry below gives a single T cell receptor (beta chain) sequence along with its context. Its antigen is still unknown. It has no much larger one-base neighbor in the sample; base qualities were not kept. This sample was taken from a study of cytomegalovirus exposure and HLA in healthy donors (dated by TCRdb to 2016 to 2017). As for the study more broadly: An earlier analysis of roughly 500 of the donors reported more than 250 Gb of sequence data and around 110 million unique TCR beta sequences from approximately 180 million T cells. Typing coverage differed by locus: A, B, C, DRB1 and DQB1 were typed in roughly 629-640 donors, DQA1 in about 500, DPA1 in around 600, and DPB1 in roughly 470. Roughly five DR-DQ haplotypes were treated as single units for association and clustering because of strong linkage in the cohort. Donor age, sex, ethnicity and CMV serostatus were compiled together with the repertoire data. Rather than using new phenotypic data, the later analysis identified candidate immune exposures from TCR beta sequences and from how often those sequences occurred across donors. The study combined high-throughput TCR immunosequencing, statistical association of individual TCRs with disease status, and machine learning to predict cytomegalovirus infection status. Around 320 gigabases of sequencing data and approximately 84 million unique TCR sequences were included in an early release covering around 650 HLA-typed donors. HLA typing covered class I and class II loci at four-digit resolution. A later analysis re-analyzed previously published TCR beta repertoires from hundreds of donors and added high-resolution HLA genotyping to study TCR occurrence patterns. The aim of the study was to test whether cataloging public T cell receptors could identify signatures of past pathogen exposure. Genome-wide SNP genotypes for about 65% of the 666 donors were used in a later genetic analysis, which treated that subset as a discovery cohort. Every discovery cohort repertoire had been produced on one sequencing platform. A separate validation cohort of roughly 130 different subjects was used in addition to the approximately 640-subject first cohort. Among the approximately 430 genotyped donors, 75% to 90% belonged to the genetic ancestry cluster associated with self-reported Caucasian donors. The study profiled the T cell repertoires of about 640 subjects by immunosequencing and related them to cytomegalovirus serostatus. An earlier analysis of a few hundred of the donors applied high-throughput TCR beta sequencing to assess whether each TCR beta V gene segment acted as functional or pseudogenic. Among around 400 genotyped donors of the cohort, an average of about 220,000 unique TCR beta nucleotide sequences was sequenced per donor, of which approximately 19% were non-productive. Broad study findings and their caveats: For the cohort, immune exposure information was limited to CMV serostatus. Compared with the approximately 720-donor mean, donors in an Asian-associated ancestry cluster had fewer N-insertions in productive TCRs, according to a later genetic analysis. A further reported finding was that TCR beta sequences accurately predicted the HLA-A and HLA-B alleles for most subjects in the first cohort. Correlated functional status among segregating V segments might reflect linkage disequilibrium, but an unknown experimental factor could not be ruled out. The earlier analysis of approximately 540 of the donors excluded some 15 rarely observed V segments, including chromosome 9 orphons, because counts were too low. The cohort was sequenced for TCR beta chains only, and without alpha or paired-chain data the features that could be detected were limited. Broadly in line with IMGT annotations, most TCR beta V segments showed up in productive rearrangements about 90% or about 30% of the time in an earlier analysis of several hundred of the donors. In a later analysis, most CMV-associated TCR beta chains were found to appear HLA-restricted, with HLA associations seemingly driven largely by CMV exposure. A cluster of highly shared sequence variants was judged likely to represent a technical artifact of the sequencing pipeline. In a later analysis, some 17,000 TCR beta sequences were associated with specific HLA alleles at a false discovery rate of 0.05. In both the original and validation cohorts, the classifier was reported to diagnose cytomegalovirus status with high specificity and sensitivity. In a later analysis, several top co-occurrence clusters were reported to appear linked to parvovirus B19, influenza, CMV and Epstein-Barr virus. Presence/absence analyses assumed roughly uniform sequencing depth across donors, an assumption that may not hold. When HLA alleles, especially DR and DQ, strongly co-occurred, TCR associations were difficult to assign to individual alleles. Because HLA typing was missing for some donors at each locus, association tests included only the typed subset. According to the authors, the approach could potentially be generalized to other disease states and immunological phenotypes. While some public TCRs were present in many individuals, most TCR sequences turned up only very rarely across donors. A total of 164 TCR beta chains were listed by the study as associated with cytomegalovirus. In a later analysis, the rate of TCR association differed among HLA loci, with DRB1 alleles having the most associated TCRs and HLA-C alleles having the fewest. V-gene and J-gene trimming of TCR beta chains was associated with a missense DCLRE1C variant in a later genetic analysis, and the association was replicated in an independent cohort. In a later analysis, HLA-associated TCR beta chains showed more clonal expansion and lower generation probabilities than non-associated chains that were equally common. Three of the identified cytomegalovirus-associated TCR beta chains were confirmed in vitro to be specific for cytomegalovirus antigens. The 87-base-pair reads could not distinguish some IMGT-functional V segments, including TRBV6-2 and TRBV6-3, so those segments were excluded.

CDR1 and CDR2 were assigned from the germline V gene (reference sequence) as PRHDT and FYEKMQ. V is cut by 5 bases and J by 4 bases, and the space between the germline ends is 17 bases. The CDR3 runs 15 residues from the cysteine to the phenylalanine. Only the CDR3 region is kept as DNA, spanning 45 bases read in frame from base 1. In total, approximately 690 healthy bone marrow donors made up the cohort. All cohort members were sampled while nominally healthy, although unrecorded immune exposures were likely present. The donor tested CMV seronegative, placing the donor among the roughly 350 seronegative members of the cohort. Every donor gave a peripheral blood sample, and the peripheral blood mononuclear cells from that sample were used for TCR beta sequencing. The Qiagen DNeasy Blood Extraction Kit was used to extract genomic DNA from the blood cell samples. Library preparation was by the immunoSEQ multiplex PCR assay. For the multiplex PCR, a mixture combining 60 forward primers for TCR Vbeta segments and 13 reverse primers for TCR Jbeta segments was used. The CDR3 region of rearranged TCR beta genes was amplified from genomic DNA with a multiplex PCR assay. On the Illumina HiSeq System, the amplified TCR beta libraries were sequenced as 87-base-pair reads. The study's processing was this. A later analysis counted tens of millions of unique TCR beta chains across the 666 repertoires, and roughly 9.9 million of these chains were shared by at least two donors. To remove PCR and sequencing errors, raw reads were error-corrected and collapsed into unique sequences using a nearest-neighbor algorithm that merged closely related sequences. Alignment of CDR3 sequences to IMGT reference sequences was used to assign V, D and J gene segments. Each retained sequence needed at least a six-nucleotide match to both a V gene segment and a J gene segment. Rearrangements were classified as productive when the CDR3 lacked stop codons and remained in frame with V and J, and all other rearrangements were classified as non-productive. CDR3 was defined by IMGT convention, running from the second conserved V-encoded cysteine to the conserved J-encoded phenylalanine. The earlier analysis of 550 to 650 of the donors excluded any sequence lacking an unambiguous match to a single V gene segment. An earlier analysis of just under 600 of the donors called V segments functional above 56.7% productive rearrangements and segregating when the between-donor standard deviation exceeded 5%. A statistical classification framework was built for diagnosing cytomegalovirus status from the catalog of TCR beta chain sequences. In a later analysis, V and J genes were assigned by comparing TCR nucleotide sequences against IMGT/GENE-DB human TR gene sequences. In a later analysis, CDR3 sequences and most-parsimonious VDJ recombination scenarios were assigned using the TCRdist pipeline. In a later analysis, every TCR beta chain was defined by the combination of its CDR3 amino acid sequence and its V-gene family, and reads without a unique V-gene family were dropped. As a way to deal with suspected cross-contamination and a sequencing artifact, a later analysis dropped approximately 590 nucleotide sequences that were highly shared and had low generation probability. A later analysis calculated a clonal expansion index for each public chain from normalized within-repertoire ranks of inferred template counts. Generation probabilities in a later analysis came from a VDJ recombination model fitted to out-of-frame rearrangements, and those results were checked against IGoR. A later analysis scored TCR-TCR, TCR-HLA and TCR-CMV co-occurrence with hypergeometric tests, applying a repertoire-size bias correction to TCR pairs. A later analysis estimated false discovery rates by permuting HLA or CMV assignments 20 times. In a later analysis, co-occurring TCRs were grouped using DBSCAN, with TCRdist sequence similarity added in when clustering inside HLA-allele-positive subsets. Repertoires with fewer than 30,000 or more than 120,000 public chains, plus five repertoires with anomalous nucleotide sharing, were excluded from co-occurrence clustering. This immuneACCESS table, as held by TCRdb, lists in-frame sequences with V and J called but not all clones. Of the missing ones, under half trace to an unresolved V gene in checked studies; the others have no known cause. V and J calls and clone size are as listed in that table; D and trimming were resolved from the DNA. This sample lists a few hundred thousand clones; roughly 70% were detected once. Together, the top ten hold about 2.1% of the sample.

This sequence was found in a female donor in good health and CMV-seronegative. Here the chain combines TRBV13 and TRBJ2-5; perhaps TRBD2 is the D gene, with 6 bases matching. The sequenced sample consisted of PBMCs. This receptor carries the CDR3 CASSPSRQGGETQYF. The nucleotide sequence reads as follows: TGTGCCAGCAGCCCGAGCCGGCAGGGAGGAGAGACCCAGTACTTC.